The T cell receptor beta chain under discussion was sequenced for a study of shared T cell receptors in the human thymus (dated by TCRdb to the early 2020s). Broadly, across the study: The study examined how self-reactive, shared T-cell receptor alpha chains are generated in the human thymus.

Of note for this clone: No cognate antigen has been identified for it. Base qualities were left out, and no much larger clone turns up one base away.

Trimming takes 5 bases off V and 6 bases off J; junction bases not matched to a gene: 3. Counted from cysteine to phenylalanine, this CDR3 has 13 amino acids. Left in the record is the CDR3 DNA by itself, 39 bases read in frame from the first base. The germline V gene (reference sequence) supplies CDR1 SEHNR and CDR2 FQNEAQ. Library preparation was by the immunoSEQ multiplex PCR assay. TCRdb mirrors the immuneACCESS table, restricted to in-frame sequences. Some clones are absent from its copies; in checked studies, under half trace to an unresolved V gene, and the reason for the others is unknown. For this sample there are just under 550,000 clones; around 82% appear just once. In total, the top ten clones hold 0.013% of the sample. These same data were also listed under a study on human thymus T cells. The second paper further reports: In Finland, the donors were immunologically healthy infants who were having open corrective cardiac surgery for congenital heart defects. Thymus tissue was collected as surgical resects that were removed during corrective cardiac surgery. Usage of V and J gene segments appeared to be biased in both the thymic and the peripheral blood repertoires. The related research found that thymic TCR repertoires overlapped highly between unrelated individuals. The study characterized TCR alpha and beta repertoires from seven to nine infant thymus samples and a few related peripheral blood samples. Donor ages ranging from about 7 to 250 days were recorded, and a handful of male and a couple of female infants were included in the cohort. Thymocytes were freed from the tissue by mechanical means and kept at -70 degrees C as pellets of roughly 9-30 million cells. A QIAsymphony instrument was used to extract genomic DNA from frozen cell pellets. Using the immunoSEQ multiplex PCR assay, the TCRB and TCRAD loci were amplified from a standardized quantity of quality-controlled genomic DNA. Amplicons spanned the V(D)J region at a length sufficient to cover the CDR3 and identify V and J genes. Amplicon sequencing was performed on an Illumina platform through the commercial immunoSEQ service. Primer bias and sequencing errors were corrected as previously described, and TCRAD and TCRB were defined on the basis of the IMGT database. Repertoires were analysed with immunoSEQ Analyzer 3.0 and VDJTools, covering basic statistics, V/J segment usage, diversity estimates, rarefaction and pairwise overlap. Diversity was estimated using the Chao1, ChaoE, Efron-Thisted, Shannon and inverse Simpson indices, and was also estimated on datasets down-sampled to the size of the smallest sample. For repertoire overlap, CDR3 nucleotide sequence, V gene and J gene had to match strictly, and clustering was done by Jaccard-based multidimensional scaling. On average, thymus samples gave 800,000 or so unique TCRB clonotypes, whereas blood samples gave around 84,000.

Sequencing used thymocytes. This chain is built from TRBV7-9 and TRBJ1-2, with TRBD1 identical over 10 junction bases. The sequence came from a boy in the first two years of life with a congenital heart defect. Donor details come from another sample of the same person, matched by shared clones. The bases read TGTGCCAGCAGCCCGGACAGGGGGGATGGCTACACCTTC. This encodes CASSPDRGDGYTF.